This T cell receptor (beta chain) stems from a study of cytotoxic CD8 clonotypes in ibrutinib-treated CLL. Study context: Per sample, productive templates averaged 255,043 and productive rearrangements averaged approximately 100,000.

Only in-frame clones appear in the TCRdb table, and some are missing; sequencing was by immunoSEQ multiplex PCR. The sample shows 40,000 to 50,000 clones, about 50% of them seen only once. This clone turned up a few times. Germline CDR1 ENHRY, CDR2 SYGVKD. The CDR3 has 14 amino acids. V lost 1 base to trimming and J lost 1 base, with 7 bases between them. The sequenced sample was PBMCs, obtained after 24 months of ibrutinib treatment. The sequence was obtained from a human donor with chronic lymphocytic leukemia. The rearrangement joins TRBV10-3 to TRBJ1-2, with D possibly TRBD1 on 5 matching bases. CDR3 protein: CAISEWGVNYGYTF. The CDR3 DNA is TGTGCCATCAGTGAGTGGGGCGTTAACTATGGCTACACCTTC.